These 8 T cell receptor beta chains were all obtained from the same sample, sequenced in a study of blood T cell repertoires in COVID-19. Sequencing used immunoSEQ multiplex PCR; TCRdb keeps in-frame clones, though not all of them. Of about 210,000 clones listed, about 88% are singletons. The sequenced sample consisted of PBMCs or T cells enriched from blood (not recorded which). The receptor set was obtained from a woman between 35 and 50 years old in a cohort exposed to, infected with or recovered from COVID-19 (not recorded which).

This sequence joins TRBV4-3 and TRBJ1-3; no reliable D call. The CDR3 loop spans 17 amino acids. The V gene lost 0 bases and the J gene lost 3 bases, with 15 bases spanning the gap. Germline CDR1 is LGHNA and CDR2 is YSLEER. The CDR3: CASSQDVRGRFGNTIYF. In DNA, the CDR3 is TGCGCCAGCAGCCAAGATGTCCGAGGAAGATTTGGAAACACCATATATTTT.

V and J are TRBV4-1 and TRBJ2-7; 11 positions match TRBD2. Per the germline V gene, CDR1 is MGHRA and CDR2 is YSYEKL. The CDR3 length is 16 residues. V lost 3 bases to trimming and J lost 5 bases; unmatched junction nucleotides: 9. Written as DNA, the CDR3 is TGCGCCAGCAGCCATCCCTTAGCGGGGGGGGCAGACGAGCAGTACTTC. Its translation: CASSHPLAGGADEQYF.

The J gene is TRBJ1-2, the V gene TRBV12-3 or TRBV12-4, with 7 bases aligning to TRBD1. The CDR3 has 13 residues. Unmatched junction bases numbered 10, after V lost 8 bases and J lost 7 bases. This chain's CDR3 is CASGLGAGGGYTF. In DNA, the CDR3 is TGTGCCAGCGGCCTAGGGGCAGGGGGTGGCTACACCTTC.

V gene TRBV9 combines with J gene TRBJ1-2; TRBD1 agrees at 7 bases. Trimming cost V 3 bases and J 8 bases; bases outside gene matches: 13. The CDR3 extends over 15 amino acids. Germline lookup yields CDR1 SGDLS and CDR2 YYNGEE. CDR3 protein: CASSALDRVGVGYTF. CDR3 in DNA: TGTGCCAGCAGCGCGCTCGACAGGGTAGGGGTAGGCTACACCTTC.

This clone was observed a handful of times. V gene TRBV5-1 combines with J gene TRBJ2-7; 7 nucleotides match TRBD1. CDR1 is SGHRS and CDR2 is YFSETQ in the germline V gene. J was trimmed by 2 bases and V by 2 bases; bases with no gene match: 7. The CDR3 contains 15 residues. The CDR3 DNA follows: TGCGCCAGCAGCTTCGCGACAGGGATCCCCTACGAGCAGTACTTC. The encoded protein is CASSFATGIPYEQYF.

This chain connects TRBV6-2 or TRBV6-3 to TRBJ2-1; D gene unclear. Germline V gene sequence: CDR1 MNHEY, CDR2 SVGEGT. V shed 0 bases and J shed 5 bases, with 14 bases lying between them. This CDR3 region has 16 residues. In nucleotides, the CDR3 is TGTGCCAGCAGTTACTCTGGGCAGGCTGTCAACAATGAGCAGTTCTTC. This sequence encodes CASSYSGQAVNNEQFF.

V gene TRBV4-1 combines with J gene TRBJ2-7; 8 bases map to TRBD1. Germline assignment: CDR1 MGHRA and CDR2 YSYEKL. The CDR3 runs 14 residues. The ends lost 0 bases at V and 4 bases at J; junction bases unmatched: 2. The CDR3 loop is CASSQEDRVYEQYF. Here the CDR3 DNA reads TGCGCCAGCAGCCAAGAGGACAGGGTGTACGAGCAGTACTTC.

This rearrangement joins TRBV15 to TRBJ1-1; 8 bases line up with TRBD1. CDR1 and CDR2 from the germline V gene are LNHNV and YYDKDF (reference sequence). The CDR3 sequence is 15 residues long. Germline trimming cut 4 bases from V and 5 bases from J; bases unmatched to any gene: 9. CDR3 in amino acids: CATSTGRGRETEAFF. Written as DNA, the CDR3 is TGTGCCACCAGCACAGGCAGGGGGCGAGAGACTGAAGCTTTCTTT. Complete variable domain (other parts from reference TRBV15 and TRBJ1-1): DAMVIQNPRYQVTQFGKPVTLSCSQTLNHNVMYWYQQKSSQAPKLLFHYYDKDFNNEADTPDNFQSRRPNTSFCFLDIRSPGLGDTAMYLCATSTGRGRETEAFFGQGTRLTVV.